This TCR beta chain was sequenced in a study of identical twins (dated by TCRdb to between 2015 and 2016). Notes on the research overall: To test whether fetal clonotypes persist, this study deep-sequenced TCR alpha and beta repertoires from monozygotic twins, from unrelated adults of various ages, and from cord blood. To rule out contamination, the twin experiments were replicated at different times with different library preparation protocols.

Library preparation used 5' RACE. Sequenced using an Illumina HiSeq 2000. A universal primer binding site was added through template switching, and the final cDNA carried a unique molecular identifier so that TCR cDNA molecules could be counted accurately. First-strand cDNA for TCR alpha and beta chains was synthesized from specific primers in the conserved constant-segment region. Each cDNA library was double barcoded, with a SMART-Mk sample barcode plus Illumina barcodes, to control for contamination. TruSeq adapter sequences and Illumina sample barcodes were added in two successive PCR steps. The Illumina HiSeq platform was used with custom primers to sequence TCR alpha and beta cDNA libraries. In the original analysis: MiGEC was used to process raw reads and extract unique molecular identifiers, and MiXCR was used to find CDR3 positions. For each individual, recombination models were inferred using an EM algorithm with the repgenHMM and IGoR tools. The tcR package in R was used for shared clonotype analysis, with sharing normalized by the product of cloneset sizes. To study raw recombination without the effects of thymic and clonal selection, out-of-frame nonproductive sequences were analyzed. TCRdb redid the processing of the public reads, applying fastp at Q25 and MiXCR, and retained in-frame beta chains. Each entry is one CDR3 protein sequence, shown with its most common DNA and genes. TCRdb, rather than the study authors, made the V and J calls. Counted in this sample were some 440,000 distinct CDR3 sequences; 20% to 25% of them appeared once. The ten largest clones represent 2.5% to 3.5% of the sample.

Comment on this clonotype: Its antigen has not been determined. Base-call qualities are not available, and no considerably larger clone is one nucleotide away.

The full study reports these points: Because the same donors could not be followed over many years, the conclusions depended on cross-sectional statistical analysis. Out-of-frame TCR alpha sequences shared between twins showed an excess of low generation-probability sequences compared with coincidental sharing between unrelated individuals. Out-of-frame TCR alpha sharing in monozygotic twins was systematically underestimated by recombination models, whereas sharing between unrelated individuals was in agreement with the recombination models. Zero-insertion analyses could be partly confounded by invariant T cells such as MAIT and iNKT, although diverse VJ usage argued against such confounding for most clonotypes. Abundant cord blood beta clonotypes had fewer insertions, young adult naive repertoires showed a similar but weaker trend, and memory repertoires showed no such trend. The excess sharing between twins in beta out-of-frame sequences was weaker because fewer shared sequences reduced the signal-to-noise ratio.

In the germline V gene (reference sequence), CDR1 corresponds to DFQATT and CDR2 to SNEGSKA. The CDR3 holds 17 amino acids from the cysteine to the phenylalanine. Just the 51-base CDR3 DNA is kept, in frame starting at base 1. Compared with germline, V lacks 6 bases and J lacks 0 bases; bases without a gene match: 17. Only healthy Caucasian donors were included. Three pairs of female monozygotic twins, all aged roughly 18 to 30 years, made up the twin cohort. Positive isolation kits from Invitrogen were used to isolate CD4+ and CD8+ T cell populations. These sequences were also reported in another study, on T cells expressing NK-cell markers. According to the second study: Three sorted T-cell subsets (CD3+CD56+NKG2C+, CD3+CD56+NKG2C- and CD3+CD56-NKG2C+) from seven to nine donors had their TCR beta-chain repertoires profiled. Among the eight sequenced donors, seven were HCMV-seropositive and one was HCMV-seronegative. To restrict sorting to alphabetaTCR-expressing T cells, an anti-gammadeltaTCR antibody was added in several experiments. In six donors, the dominant CD3+CD56+NKG2C+ clonotypes ranked among the top 10 CD8+ clonotypes, making up roughly 1.0-8% of CD8+ T cells. Those dominant clonotypes were again the most abundant among CD3+CD56-NKG2C+ cells in a few donors, at about 28.3-65%. Whether the expanded NKG2C-expressing T cell clones were specific for HCMV antigens was left unclear. The study sequenced eight donors, all healthy volunteers chosen at random: three men and five women. To determine HCMV serostatus, a commercial ELISA kit was used to detect HCMV-specific IgG in serum. MIGEC was used to demultiplex reads and group the reads by UMI, and MiTCR was used to assemble and quantify clonotypes. To remove erroneous sequences, TCR cDNA sequences were retained only when supported by two or more reads. The tcR package was used for downstream repertoire analysis, with clonotypes matched between fractions based on CDR3 nucleotide sequence plus V segment. VDJmatch was used to annotate antigen specificity against VDJdb, with one amino acid substitution in CDR3 permitted.

The chain links TRBV20-1 with TRBJ2-7, and 7 junctional nucleotides match TRBD2. The sequence was collected from a woman aged 18 to 35 in good health. The sample comprised CD4+ T cells sorted from blood. The CDR3 protein: CSARRPGTTISSYEQYF. Here is the DNA: TGCAGTGCCCGACGACCCGGGACTACGATTAGCTCCTACGAGCAGTACTTC.